The 30 T cell receptor beta chains listed next were all sequenced from one sample in a study of CD8 T cells in ankylosing spondylitis. TCRdb reanalysed the 5' RACE reads using MiXCR and keeps one entry per CDR3 protein. The sample has hundreds of thousands of distinct CDR3 sequences, around 9.2% seen once; the top ten hold about 6.5%. The sample comprised blood, either unsorted or a sorted T cell fraction (not recorded which). Receptor source: a male donor with ankylosing spondylitis or in good health (not recorded which).

This clonotype appeared many times. The CDR3 bases are TGCGCCAGCAGCTTGGATACTAGCGCTAGGGGGGCCGGGGAGCTGTTTTTT. Translated, it gives CASSLDTSARGAGELFF. The chain recombines TRBV5-1 with TRBJ2-2, with D tentatively TRBD2 (7 bases). This CDR3 is built from 17 residues. V dropped 0 bases and J dropped 6 bases, with 18 bases sitting between them. Germline V gene sequence: CDR1 SGHRS, CDR2 YFSETQ.

This clonotype was recorded many times. This chain connects TRBV29-1 to TRBJ2-7; D remains ambiguous. Germline-derived CDR1 and CDR2 are SQVTM and ANQGSEA. V was trimmed by 2 bases and J by 0 bases, leaving 5 bases between them. This CDR3 is built from 12 residues. CDR3 region: CSVEFGSYEQYF. The CDR3 DNA reads TGCAGCGTTGAATTCGGCTCCTACGAGCAGTACTTC.

In this sample, this clonotype turned up many times. This chain links TRBV7-8 with TRBJ1-2; D is possibly TRBD1 (5 bases). Trimming removed 1 base at V and 8 bases at J, with 17 bases between. The CDR3 is 15 amino acids. Germline loops: CDR1 SGHVS, CDR2 FQNEAQ. CDR3 coding DNA: TGTGCCAGCAGCTTAGAGCTCGGGGCGGCGGGGGGCTACACCTTC. It codes for CASSLELGAAGGYTF.

Concerning this clonotype itself: The junction shows a germline mismatch at one end, possibly a read error. The chain recombines TRBV20-1 with TRBJ2-3, with D maybe TRBD1 (5 bases). The CDR3 extends over 17 amino acids. Germline V gene lookup returns CDR1 DFQATT and CDR2 SNEGSKA (reference sequence). CDR3 sequence reads: CCALPRLTAIDTDTQYF. CDR3 nucleotide sequence: TGCTGTGCTCTGCCTCGGTTGACAGCGATAGACACAGATACGCAGTATTTT.

As concerns this clonotype: At one end the junction does not follow the germline gene, possibly because of a read error. This sequence joins TRBV7-2 and TRBJ2-7, with a weak D call TRBD2 (5 bases). This CDR3 spans 10 amino acids. The germline V gene has CDR1 SGHTA and CDR2 FQGNSA. CDR3 coding DNA: TGTGCCAGCAGCTCACGGACTCTGAACTTC. Translating gives CASSSRTLNF.

This clonotype was seen repeatedly, ten times or more. This rearrangement joins TRBV20-1 to TRBJ2-4; 11 bases fit TRBD2. Germline loops: CDR1 DFQATT, CDR2 SNEGSKA (reference sequence). V lost 4 bases and J lost 5; bases outside the gene matches: 7. The CDR3 length is 15 residues. The DNA of the CDR3 is TGCAGTGCTATTGGGACTAGCGGTAAAGAAAACATTCAGTACTTC. Translated: CSAIGTSGKENIQYF.

This clonotype was recorded at least ten times. This chain links TRBV3-1 with TRBJ2-5; TRBD2 matches at 9 bases. The germline V gene encodes CDR1 LGHDT and CDR2 YNNKEL (reference sequence). This CDR3 comprises 13 residues. V gave up 9 bases and J gave up 5 bases; unmatched junction bases: 7. This CDR3 is CASSAGLAETQYF. Written as DNA, the CDR3 is TGTGCCAGTTCGGCAGGACTAGCGGAGACCCAGTACTTC.

The chain uses TRBV7-2 and TRBJ2-3; D is perhaps TRBD2 (5 bases). Germline-derived CDR1 and CDR2 are SGHTA and FQGNSA. V lost 2 bases, J lost 4 bases, and 13 bases lay in between. The CDR3 covers 15 residues. The CDR3 DNA sequence: TGTGCCAGCAGCTTACGGAGAGGAGGCTCAGATACGCAGTATTTT. Amino acid sequence: CASSLRRGGSDTQYF. The full variable domain, completed using reference TRBV7-2 and TRBJ2-3, is GAGVSQSPSNKVTEKGKDVELRCDPISGHTALYWYRQSLGQGLEFLIYFQGNSAPDKSGLPSDRFSAERTGGSVSTLTIQRTQQEDSAVYLCASSLRRGGSDTQYFGPGTRLTVL.

This clonotype was counted many times. The genes are TRBV20-1 and TRBJ2-3; no reliable D call. The CDR3 is 11 amino acids. Germline loops: CDR1 DFQATT, CDR2 SNEGSKA (reference sequence). Trimming removed 6 bases from V and 8 bases from J, with 12 bases in between. CDR3 residues: CSALGGSTQYF. CDR3 nucleotide sequence: TGCAGTGCCTTGGGCGGCAGTACGCAGTATTTT.

The chain carries TRBV7-2 and TRBJ2-7; no firm D call. Per the germline V gene, CDR1 is SGHTA and CDR2 is FQGNSA. V was cut by 0 bases and J by 3 bases, with 9 bases left in between. The CDR3 length is 14 residues. This CDR3 is CASSLAATDYEQYF. CDR3 nucleotide sequence: TGTGCCAGCAGCTTAGCCGCGACGGACTACGAGCAGTACTTC. Supplemented by reference TRBV7-2 and TRBJ2-7, the full variable domain reads GAGVSQSPSNKVTEKGKDVELRCDPISGHTALYWYRQSLGQGLEFLIYFQGNSAPDKSGLPSDRFSAERTGGSVSTLTIQRTQQEDSAVYLCASSLAATDYEQYFGPGTRLTVT.

The J gene is TRBJ1-5, the V gene TRBV6-2 or TRBV6-3; no definite D call. Trimming left V 6 bases short and J 7 bases short, with 22 bases between. CDR3 length: 16 residues. Germline V gene data show CDR1 as MNHEY and CDR2 as SVGEGT. CDR3: CASSPLHSYLNQPQHF. DNA of the CDR3: TGTGCCAGCAGCCCTCTTCACAGTTACTTAAACCAGCCCCAGCATTTT.

The chain recombines TRBV12-3 or TRBV12-4 with TRBJ2-3, with D tentatively TRBD1 (5 bases). The CDR3 covers 14 residues. Trimming shortened V by 8 bases and J by 8 bases, and 20 bases separated the two germline ends. The CDR3 region has the DNA TGTGCCAGCGGGCCCCAGGGTTCTGGTCTTACGCAGTATTTT. Residues: CASGPQGSGLTQYF.

This clonotype was counted ten times or more. The chain combines TRBV7-2 with TRBJ2-7; perhaps TRBD2 as D (5 bases). Trimming removed 2 bases from V and 3 bases from J, with 11 bases in between. The length of the CDR3 is 14 residues. Germline values: CDR1 SGHTA, CDR2 FQGNSA. The CDR3, as DNA: TGTGCCAGCAGCTTAAAAGCGGAGCACTACGAGCAGTACTTC. Protein product: CASSLKAEHYEQYF.

This clonotype was observed a few times. The chain joins TRBV19 to TRBJ1-5; D not resolved. The germline gives CDR1 LNHDA, CDR2 SQIVND (reference sequence). This CDR3 spans 15 amino acids. V lost 11 bases to trimming and J lost 0 bases, with 17 bases between them. CDR3 nucleotides: TGTGCCGCCGGAGTTGGAGGAGGTAGCAATCAGCCCCAGCATTTT. Residues: CAAGVGGGSNQPQHF.

This clonotype was detected ten times or more. The chain joins TRBV6-1 to TRBJ2-1; a possible D gene is TRBD2 (5 bases). This CDR3 region has 13 residues. CDR1 and CDR2 from the germline V gene are MNHNS and SASEGT. V shed 9 bases and J shed 0 bases, with 9 bases lying between them. CDR3 amino acids: CASRGYSYNEQFF. The CDR3 DNA reads TGTGCCAGTCGGGGTTACTCCTACAATGAGCAGTTCTTC.

This clonotype showed up just a few times. This may arise from a read error, as a much more abundant clone is one base away. This rearrangement joins TRBV12-3 or TRBV12-4 to TRBJ1-2, with a weak D call TRBD1 (6 bases). This CDR3 spans 13 amino acids. The CDR3 region has the DNA TGTGCCAGCAGTTTACGACAGGCGGGAGGCTACGCCTTC. The encoded protein is CASSLRQAGGYAF.

This clonotype was observed at least ten times. V usage is TRBV7-6 and J usage is TRBJ2-1; weak D call: TRBD1 (6 bases). The CDR3 consists of 17 residues. Germline assignment: CDR1 SGHVS and CDR2 FNYEAQ. V dropped 5 bases and J dropped 3 bases, with 20 bases sitting between them. The CDR3 loop is CASSPTGRGLLYNEQFF. DNA of the CDR3: TGTGCCAGCAGCCCTACCGGCAGGGGTCTTCTCTACAATGAGCAGTTCTTC.

This clonotype was found many times. J is TRBJ1-2 and V is TRBV5-1; unclear D gene. The CDR3 is 15 residues long. CDR1 is SGHRS and CDR2 is YFSETQ in the germline V gene. V was trimmed by 4 bases and J by 2 bases, leaving 15 bases between them. DNA of the CDR3: TGCGCCAGCAGCAGCAGGTACACGAGCAACTATGGCTACACCTTC. It is translated as CASSSRYTSNYGYTF.

This clonotype was detected many times. The rearrangement uses TRBV20-1 and TRBJ2-5, with a weak D call TRBD1 (6 bases). V was shortened by 2 bases and J by 9 bases, with 22 bases between the two germline ends. The germline V gene encodes CDR1 DFQATT and CDR2 SNEGSKA (reference sequence). The CDR3 consists of 15 residues. CDR3 DNA sequence: TGCAGTGCTAGATCAGTGGGCCTTCTTGAGGGGGCCCAGTACTTC. This gives the protein CSARSVGLLEGAQYF.

Many counts were recorded for this clonotype. The genes are TRBV20-1 and TRBJ2-2, with 11 positions matching TRBD2. Germline V gene sequence: CDR1 DFQATT, CDR2 SNEGSKA (reference sequence). The trim removed 0 bases at V and 6 bases at J, leaving 3 bases unmatched. This CDR3 has 15 amino acids. Written as DNA, the CDR3 is TGCAGTGCTAGAGATCTTAGCGGGAGGGCCGGGGAGCTGTTTTTT. Its protein is CSARDLSGRAGELFF.

V is TRBV12-3 or TRBV12-4 and J is TRBJ1-5; D gene ambiguous. The germline V and J ends were trimmed by 4 bases and 7 bases, with 8 bases remaining between them. The CDR3 length is 12 residues. The CDR3 DNA reads as TGTGCCAGCAGTTCCCAACCGCAGCCCCAGCATTTT. It is translated as CASSSQPQPQHF.

The rearrangement uses TRBV5-1 and TRBJ2-1; 9 nucleotides align to TRBD1. CDR3 size: 15 residues. Looked up from germline, CDR1 is SGHRS and CDR2 is YFSETQ. Trimming removed 4 bases from V and 4 bases from J; junction bases left unmatched: 6. This CDR3 reads CASSAGTGKYNEQFF. In nucleotides, the CDR3 is TGCGCCAGCAGCGCCGGGACAGGGAAATACAATGAGCAGTTCTTC. The full variable domain, completed using reference TRBV5-1 and TRBJ2-1, is KAGVTQTPRYLIKTRGQQVTLSCSPISGHRSVSWYQQTPGQGLQFLFEYFSETQRNKGNFPGRFSGRQFSNSRSEMNVSTLELGDSALYLCASSAGTGKYNEQFFGPGTRLTVL.

This clonotype was seen ten or more times. This chain connects TRBV20-1 to TRBJ1-2; the match to TRBD1 covers 8 bases. Trimming removed 1 base from V and 5 bases from J; junction bases left unmatched: 3. Germline lookup yields CDR1 DFQATT and CDR2 SNEGSKA (reference sequence). This CDR3 contains 13 residues. This CDR3 is CSARAGTGYGYTF. In DNA form, the CDR3 reads TGCAGTGCTAGAGCCGGGACAGGATATGGCTACACCTTC.

This clonotype has a count of ten or more. V gene TRBV24-1 combines with J gene TRBJ2-5; 8 bases are shared with TRBD2. The germline V gene encodes CDR1 KGHDR and CDR2 SFDVKD. This CDR3 has 16 amino acids. V gave up 12 bases and J gave up 5 bases; unmatched junction bases: 19. The chain's CDR3 is CAPEDRVAGSRETQYF. DNA of the CDR3: TGTGCCCCAGAAGACCGAGTAGCGGGGTCCCGGGAGACCCAGTACTTC.

In this sample, this clonotype turned up many times. This chain connects TRBV20-1 to TRBJ1-5; tentative D call: TRBD1 (6 bases). The germline gives CDR1 DFQATT, CDR2 SNEGSKA (reference sequence). CDR3 length: 15 residues. The V and J ends lost 2 bases and 0 bases respectively, with 11 bases between them. The CDR3 loop is CSARPGQYSNQPQHF. CDR3 in DNA: TGCAGTGCTAGACCCGGACAGTATAGCAATCAGCCCCAGCATTTT.

The table lists this clonotype with many counts. This CDR3 fails to terminate in the conserved phenylalanine or tryptophan, so it likely reflects a read error. No DNA is shown, since the ends of the CDR3 on it are uncertain; the CDR3 is the one TCRdb lists. The chain couples TRBV2 to TRBJ2-1; TRBD1 is the table's D call, not checked against the DNA. The CDR3 is made up of 12 amino acids, end residues included. In germline, CDR1 is SNHLY, CDR2 FYNNEI. CDR3 sequence reads: CASSEQDILQRL.

This clonotype was seen many times. As DNA, the CDR3 is TGTGCCAGCAGCCCACCGTCCACATTGACAGTTAACTATGGCTACACCTTC. Amino acid sequence: CASSPPSTLTVNYGYTF. This rearrangement joins TRBV5-6 to TRBJ1-2; D perhaps matches TRBD1 (5 bases). Germline V gene sequence: CDR1 SGHDT, CDR2 YYEEEE. V was clipped by 4 bases and J by 1 base, with 20 bases between them. This CDR3 has 17 residues.

The rearrangement uses TRBV7-9 and TRBJ1-2, with 7 nucleotides matching TRBD1. J was trimmed by 2 bases and V by 6 bases; bases with no gene match: 9. Germline V gene data show CDR1 as SEHNR and CDR2 as FQNEAQ (reference sequence). The CDR3 length is 15 residues. The DNA for the CDR3 is TGTGCCAGCAGTTCTGCGGACAGGCTGAACTATGGCTACACCTTC. Translated, it gives CASSSADRLNYGYTF.

The rearrangement uses TRBV11-2 and TRBJ2-1, with TRBD2 matching over 11 bases. This CDR3 has 19 residues. Germline values: CDR1 SGHAT, CDR2 FQNNGV. The V segment lost 5 bases and the J segment 0 bases; nucleotides outside the gene matches: 12. The chain's CDR3 is CASSKRTSGPFVSYNEQFF. The CDR3 DNA reads TGTGCCAGCAGCAAGAGGACTAGCGGGCCCTTCGTCTCCTACAATGAGCAGTTCTTC.

This clonotype has a count of ten or more. The J gene is TRBJ2-2, the V gene TRBV11-2; weak D call: TRBD1 (6 bases). This CDR3 has 14 amino acids. Germline V gene data show CDR1 as SGHAT and CDR2 as FQNNGV. The V and J ends lost 4 bases and 6 bases respectively, with 12 bases between them. The CDR3 here is CASSSGQPPGELFF. In DNA, the CDR3 is TGTGCCAGCAGCTCCGGACAGCCCCCCGGGGAGCTGTTTTTT.